The 31 T cell receptor beta chains below all came from one sample that was sequenced in a study of cytomegalovirus exposure and HLA in healthy donors. The study ran its PCR with 60 Vbeta and 13 Jbeta primers. TCRdb's copy holds only in-frame clones and misses some; the assay was immunoSEQ multiplex PCR. The profile shows fewer than 300,000 clones, roughly 89% of them singletons. Sequencing used PBMCs. The receptor set was obtained from a man aged 40-50 years in good health and CMV-seropositive.

The chain couples TRBV28 to TRBJ2-7; 7 nucleotides agree with TRBD1. The germline CDR1 and CDR2 sequences are MDHEN and SYDVKM. The ends lost 1 base at V and 5 bases at J; junction bases unmatched: 8. This CDR3 is 15 amino acids long. The CDR3 sequence: CASSLFTGAKHEQYF. CDR3 coding DNA: TGTGCCAGCAGTTTATTTACAGGGGCCAAACACGAGCAGTACTTC. The variable domain in full, with the rest retrieved from reference TRBV28 and TRBJ2-7, is DVKVTQSSRYLVKRTGEKVFLECVQDMDHENMFWYRQDPGLGLRLIYFSYDVKMKEKGDIPEGYSVSREKKERFSLILESASTNQTSMYLCASSLFTGAKHEQYFGPGTRLTVT.

The rearrangement links TRBV18 to TRBJ1-5, with D possibly TRBD1 on 6 matching bases. This CDR3 region has 16 residues. V lost 1 base to trimming and J lost 3 bases, with 13 bases between them. CDR1 and CDR2 (germline): KGHSH, LQKENI. The DNA of the CDR3 is TGTGCCAGCTCACCACTCAGGGACATGGACAATCAGCCCCAGCATTTT. Protein sequence: CASSPLRDMDNQPQHF.

The chain's CDR3 is CASSDGGIQYF. CDR3 sequence (DNA): TGCGCCAGCAGCGACGGAGGCATTCAGTACTTC. This rearrangement joins TRBV5-1 to TRBJ2-4; D is possibly TRBD2 (5 bases). V was clipped by 4 bases and J by 9 bases, with 8 bases between them. This CDR3 is built from 11 residues. Germline CDR1 reads SGHRS; CDR2 reads YFSETQ.

The chain couples TRBV5-4 to TRBJ2-1; TRBD2 aligns across 9 bases. V shed 4 bases and J 4 bases; nucleotides not matched to a gene: 6. From germline, CDR1 is SGHNT and CDR2 YYREEE (reference sequence). This CDR3 is built from 15 residues. As DNA, the CDR3 is TGTGCCAGCAGCATGACTAGCGGCCATTACAATGAGCAGTTCTTC. Translating it yields CASSMTSGHYNEQFF.

This clone was detected only once. This rearrangement joins TRBV28 to TRBJ2-5; 9 bases align to TRBD1. There are 16 residues in the CDR3. In germline, CDR1 is MDHEN, CDR2 SYDVKM. Trimming cost V 4 bases and J 3 bases; bases outside gene matches: 9. CDR3: CASSSPSGTGKETQYF. DNA for the CDR3: TGTGCCAGCAGTTCCCCCTCCGGGACAGGGAAAGAGACCCAGTACTTC.

This chain links TRBV28 with TRBJ1-1; weak D call: TRBD1 (6 bases). Germline CDR1 is MDHEN and CDR2 is SYDVKM. There are 14 residues in the CDR3. Trimming shortened V by 5 bases and J by 4 bases, and 14 bases separated the two germline ends. CDR3 region: CASSTWTAVTEAFF. In DNA, the CDR3 is TGTGCCAGCAGTACCTGGACAGCCGTCACTGAAGCTTTCTTT.

The chain couples TRBV15 to TRBJ1-5; D is unclear. The CDR3 extends over 15 amino acids. Trimming stripped 1 base from V and 0 bases from J, with 7 bases between. Looked up from germline, CDR1 is LNHNV and CDR2 is YYDKDF (reference sequence). The CDR3 bases are TGTGCCACCAGCAGAGGCCCTAGTAGCAATCAGCCCCAGCATTTT. Translating gives CATSRGPSSNQPQHF.

The chain has TRBV18 and TRBJ2-7, with D perhaps matching TRBD2 (6 bases). Germline V gives CDR1 KGHSH, CDR2 LQKENI. V was trimmed by 3 bases and J by 3 bases, leaving 18 bases between them. This CDR3 spans 16 amino acids. In nucleotides, the CDR3 is TGTGCCAGCTCACCGGAGGGATTGAACTACTACTACGAGCAGTACTTC. As protein: CASSPEGLNYYYEQYF.

This chain connects TRBV5-8 to TRBJ1-5; weak D call: TRBD1 (5 bases). Deletions cut 2 bases from V and 5 bases from J, with 23 bases between. The CDR3 runs to 18 residues. CDR1 and CDR2 from the germline V gene are SGHTS and YDEGEE. The CDR3 sequence: CASSLSYRHPGPHQPQHF. The CDR3 bases are TGTGCCAGCAGCTTAAGTTACAGGCACCCGGGCCCCCATCAGCCCCAGCATTTT.

The chain has TRBV5-5 and TRBJ1-5, with TRBD1 matching 8 bases. This CDR3 is 14 amino acids long. CDR1 SGHKS and CDR2 YYEKEE come from the germline V gene (reference sequence). The J segment lost 7 bases and the V segment lost 3 bases, leaving 6 bases of the junction unmatched. The CDR3 sequence: CASSSQGAGQPQHF. CDR3 DNA: TGTGCCAGCAGCTCCCAGGGGGCAGGACAGCCCCAGCATTTT.

The chain couples TRBV2 to TRBJ2-7; maybe TRBD2 (6 bases). The CDR3 consists of 14 residues. CDR1 is SNHLY, CDR2 FYNNEI, per germline. Trimming stripped 7 bases from V and 0 bases from J, with 13 bases between. The CDR3: CASKPGLSSYEQYF. Written as DNA, the CDR3 is TGTGCCAGCAAACCGGGACTGAGCTCCTACGAGCAGTACTTC.

The chain couples TRBV5-1 to TRBJ2-2; 9 bases agree with TRBD2. V was clipped by 1 base and J by 0 bases; unmatched bases: 7. There are 18 residues in the CDR3. Germline V gene lookup returns CDR1 SGHRS and CDR2 YFSETQ. Here the CDR3 DNA reads TGCGCCAGCAGCTTGTTTACTAGCGGGTTAGCGAACACCGGGGAGCTGTTTTTT. Its protein product is CASSLFTSGLANTGELFF.

In its sample, this clone was seen a few times. This rearrangement joins TRBV2 to TRBJ2-5; 11 bases line up with TRBD2. Germline loops: CDR1 SNHLY, CDR2 FYNNEI. This CDR3 comprises 13 residues. The trim removed 8 bases at V and 4 bases at J, leaving 3 bases unmatched. CDR3 protein: CASSGTSGETQYF. The CDR3 DNA reads as TGTGCCAGCTCCGGGACTAGCGGAGAGACCCAGTACTTC.

This clone was seen a handful of times. This likely traces to a read error, being one base from a far larger clone. The J gene is TRBJ1-5, the V gene TRBV7-9; D is unclear. The germline V gene encodes CDR1 SEHNR and CDR2 FQNEAQ (reference sequence). This CDR3 is built from 12 residues. The CDR3 loop reads CSSSLQNQPQHF. For the CDR3, the DNA is TGTTCCAGCAGCTTACAGAATCAGCCCCAGCATTTT. Complete variable domain (other parts from reference TRBV7-9 and TRBJ1-5): DTGVSQNPRHKITKRGQNVTFRCDPISEHNRLYWYRQTLGQGPEFLTYFQNEAQLEKSRLLSDRFSAERPKGSFSTLEIQRTEQGDSAMYLCSSSLQNQPQHFGDGTRLSIL.

This clone turned up a few times. As DNA, the CDR3 is TGCGCCAGCAGCCGGGGAGGGTCGGGTCAGCCCCAGCATTTT. Its protein is CASSRGGSGQPQHF. V usage is TRBV5-1 and J usage is TRBJ1-5; no definite D call. This CDR3 is built from 14 residues. V lost 4 bases to trimming and J lost 6 bases, with 14 bases between them. Germline V CDR1 and CDR2: SGHRS, YFSETQ. The complete variable domain, with remaining parts taken from reference TRBV5-1 and TRBJ1-5, reads KAGVTQTPRYLIKTRGQQVTLSCSPISGHRSVSWYQQTPGQGLQFLFEYFSETQRNKGNFPGRFSGRQFSNSRSEMNVSTLELGDSALYLCASSRGGSGQPQHFGDGTRLSIL.

This chain links TRBV7-6 with TRBJ2-3; 8 bases agree with TRBD1. This CDR3 contains 16 residues. Germline values: CDR1 SGHVS, CDR2 FNYEAQ. V lost 1 base, J lost 1 base, and 4 bases stayed unmatched. CDR3 residues: CASSLGAGGGTDTQYF. CDR3 sequence (DNA): TGTGCCAGCAGCTTAGGGGCAGGGGGCGGCACAGATACGCAGTATTTT.

The rearrangement uses TRBV7-9 and TRBJ1-1, with TRBD1 matching 7 bases. CDR1 SEHNR and CDR2 FQNEAQ come from the germline V gene (reference sequence). Trimming removed 5 bases from V and 1 base from J; junction bases left unmatched: 4. This CDR3 has 14 residues. CDR3 bases: TGTGCCAGCAGCCCTCGACAGGGGAACACTGAAGCTTTCTTT. Amino acid sequence: CASSPRQGNTEAFF.

CDR3 coding DNA: TGTGCCAGCAGCTTAATGGGGGCAGCCGTCACTGAAGCTTTCTTT. Translated: CASSLMGAAVTEAFF. The chain combines TRBV11-1 with TRBJ1-1; perhaps TRBD1 as D (6 bases). Germline lookup yields CDR1 SGHAT and CDR2 FQDESV (reference sequence). Trimming removed 2 bases at V and 4 bases at J, with 14 bases between. The CDR3 covers 15 residues.

This chain uses TRBV28 with TRBJ1-2; a possible D gene is TRBD1 (6 bases). This CDR3 is built from 14 residues. The V and J ends lost 1 base and 1 base respectively, with 7 bases between them. The V gene's germline CDR1 is MDHEN and CDR2 SYDVKM. This CDR3 is CASSLFRGNYGYTF. DNA of the CDR3: TGTGCCAGCAGTTTATTCAGGGGTAACTATGGCTACACCTTC.

V usage is TRBV19 and J usage is TRBJ2-2; D is perhaps TRBD1 (5 bases). The CDR3 extends over 17 amino acids. Trimming stripped 0 bases from V and 1 base from J, with 12 bases between. The germline V gene has CDR1 LNHDA and CDR2 SQIVND (reference sequence). The CDR3 sequence is CASSIDRASWNTGELFF. CDR3 DNA sequence: TGTGCCAGTAGTATAGACAGGGCTTCTTGGAACACCGGGGAGCTGTTTTTT.

The chain is built from TRBV6-6 and TRBJ2-7; D possibly corresponds to TRBD1 (5 bases). The CDR3 is 14 residues long. V dropped 6 bases and J dropped 0 bases, with 12 bases sitting between them. Germline V gives CDR1 MNHNY, CDR2 SVGAGI (reference sequence). CDR3 in amino acids: CASSPGAYSYEQYF. DNA of the CDR3: TGTGCCAGCAGCCCTGGGGCCTACTCCTACGAGCAGTACTTC.

This clone was detected only once. At one of its ends the junction is not consistent with the germline gene, which may arise from a read error. The chain uses TRBV7-7 and TRBJ2-5; D is unclear. Germline assignment: CDR1 SSHAT and CDR2 FNYEAQ (reference sequence). This CDR3 comprises 13 residues. The CDR3 is CASSLSPQETQYF. The DNA of the CDR3 is TGTGCTAGCAGCTTATCCCCACAAGAGACCCAGTACTTC.

The chain recombines TRBV11-2 with TRBJ2-7, with D maybe TRBD1 (6 bases). V shed 1 base and J shed 4 bases, with 11 bases lying between them. Germline CDR1 is SGHAT and CDR2 is FQNNGV. The CDR3 sequence is 14 residues long. The CDR3 protein is CASSLGQGFYEQYF. The CDR3 DNA follows: TGTGCCAGCAGCTTAGGTCAGGGGTTTTACGAGCAGTACTTC.

The gene calls are TRBV11-2 and TRBJ2-1; 9 bases align to TRBD2. Per the germline V gene, CDR1 is SGHAT and CDR2 is FQNNGV. The CDR3 runs to 17 residues. Trimming removed 4 bases from V and 2 bases from J; junction bases left unmatched: 9. The CDR3 DNA reads TGTGCCAGCAGCTCTAGGGCGAAGCGGGAGGCCTACAATGAGCAGTTCTTC. It translates to CASSSRAKREAYNEQFF.

The chain joins TRBV7-9 to TRBJ1-5; D possibly corresponds to TRBD1 (5 bases). Deletions cut 0 bases from V and 4 bases from J, with 10 bases between. CDR1 is SEHNR and CDR2 is FQNEAQ in the germline V gene (reference sequence). The CDR3 extends over 15 amino acids. CDR3 sequence reads: CASSLAGGRNQPQHF. The CDR3 region has the DNA TGTGCCAGCAGCTTAGCCGGGGGAAGAAATCAGCCCCAGCATTTT.

A single count supports this clone. Germline is not matched at one junction end, which may reflect a read error. The chain employs TRBV7-9 and TRBJ1-2; D is possibly TRBD1 (6 bases). The CDR3 is made up of 16 amino acids. Germline lookup yields CDR1 SEHNR and CDR2 FQNEAQ (reference sequence). The CDR3 sequence is CSSSLVGRGADYGYTF. CDR3 DNA: TGTTCCAGCAGCTTAGTGGGCCGGGGGGCCGACTATGGCTACACCTTC.

V is TRBV7-2 and J is TRBJ2-1, with 14 bases identical to TRBD2. Germline V CDR1 and CDR2: SGHTA, FQGNSA. The CDR3 runs 15 residues. The ends lost 4 bases at V and 7 bases at J; junction bases unmatched: 3. CDR3 sequence: CASSWGLAGVNEQFF. As DNA, the CDR3 is TGTGCCAGCAGCTGGGGACTAGCGGGAGTAAATGAGCAGTTCTTC.

This chain joins TRBV2 and TRBJ2-2, with TRBD2 identical over 12 bases. CDR1 and CDR2 (germline): SNHLY, FYNNEI. This CDR3 region has 16 residues. With V trimmed by 7 bases and J by 6 bases, 9 bases remained unmatched. CDR3 loop: CASTWLAGGPSGELFF. As DNA, the CDR3 is TGTGCCAGCACGTGGCTAGCGGGAGGGCCGTCCGGGGAGCTGTTTTTT.

In its sample, this clone was seen a few times. The rearrangement uses TRBV7-3 and TRBJ2-2; D unresolved. This CDR3 contains 14 residues. V dropped 5 bases and J dropped 2 bases, with 9 bases sitting between them. Germline CDR1 reads SGHTA; CDR2 reads FQGTGA. The CDR3 DNA sequence: TGTGCCAGCAGCCCGTACATCAACACCGGGGAGCTGTTTTTT. Protein: CASSPYINTGELFF. Based on the CDR3 plus reference TRBV7-3 and TRBJ2-2, the full variable domain is GAGVSQTPSNKVTEKGKYVELRCDPISGHTALYWYRQSLGQGPEFLIYFQGTGAADDSGLPNDRFFAVRPEGSVSTLKIQRTERGDSAVYLCASSPYINTGELFFGEGSRLTVL.

The V and J genes are TRBV28 and TRBJ2-1; D uncertain. Germline-derived CDR1 and CDR2 are MDHEN and SYDVKM. Trimming took 3 bases from V and 0 from J, leaving 12 bases between them. The CDR3 spans 16 residues. The DNA of the CDR3 is TGTGCCAGCAGTTTGGTTCGGTCATCCTCCTACAATGAGCAGTTCTTC. The encoded protein is CASSLVRSSSYNEQFF.

This chain joins TRBV5-1 and TRBJ2-1; 10 nucleotides align to TRBD2. Trimming at V came to 3 bases and at J to 6 bases, leaving 12 bases not matched to a gene. The CDR3 extends over 17 amino acids. Germline lookup yields CDR1 SGHRS and CDR2 YFSETQ. DNA of the CDR3: TGCGCCAGCAGCTACGCAAGACTAGCGGGTGGTAGCAATGAGCAGTTCTTC. As protein: CASSYARLAGGSNEQFF. Combining the CDR3 with reference TRBV5-1 and TRBJ2-1 gives the whole variable domain KAGVTQTPRYLIKTRGQQVTLSCSPISGHRSVSWYQQTPGQGLQFLFEYFSETQRNKGNFPGRFSGRQFSNSRSEMNVSTLELGDSALYLCASSYARLAGGSNEQFFGPGTRLTVL.